Listed here are 10 T cell receptor beta chains from one sample, sequenced in a study of blood T cells in healthy people across ages. A sample-barcoded 5' primer and a J-beta primer mix were used in a second PCR of roughly 6 to 12 cycles. TCRdb ran MiXCR on the 5' RACE reads and lists one entry per CDR3 protein. Counted here are hundreds of thousands of distinct CDR3 sequences, roughly 50% occurring once; the ten biggest clones make up 35% to 40%. Material for sequencing was blood. The source of these receptors is a man in his sixties in good health.

The rearrangement links TRBV3-1 to TRBJ2-1; D unresolved. The better agreement between TRBJ2-7 and the DNA end casts doubt on the J call. CDR1 and CDR2 from the germline V gene are LGHDT and YNNKEL (reference sequence). This CDR3 region has 15 residues. The CDR3 loop is CASSQGYLQYNEQYF. The CDR3 coding sequence is TGTGCCAGCAGCCAAGGATACCTACAATACAATGAGCAGTACTTC.

The chain couples TRBV10-3 to TRBJ1-2, with 7 bases that match TRBD1. Per the germline V gene, CDR1 is ENHRY and CDR2 is SYGVKD. V gave up 8 bases and J gave up 9 bases; unmatched junction bases: 9. The CDR3 is made up of 12 amino acids. CDR3 DNA: TGTGCCATCCAAGGGGGCGGGGGAAGCTACACCTTC. Translated, it gives CAIQGGGGSYTF.

V usage is TRBV5-1 and J usage is TRBJ2-5; 11 nucleotides line up with TRBD1. Germline values: CDR1 SGHRS, CDR2 YFSETQ. CDR3 length: 16 residues. J gave up 5 bases and V 4 bases, and 10 bases lay outside the gene matches. CDR3 DNA: TGCGCCAGCAGCCACATCGGGACAGGGGGTTTGGAGACCCAGTACTTC. This encodes CASSHIGTGGLETQYF.

The chain combines TRBV9 with TRBJ2-5; 11 bases line up with TRBD2. The V gene's germline CDR1 is SGDLS and CDR2 YYNGEE. The CDR3 length is 14 residues. V trimming: 0 bases; J trimming: 11 bases; junction bases outside the gene matches: 6. The CDR3 DNA reads as TGTGCCAGCAGCGTAGATCTAGCGGGGGGTCTGCAGTACTTC. Protein sequence: CASSVDLAGGLQYF.

This chain connects TRBV5-1 to TRBJ1-6; D is ambiguous. This CDR3 has 13 residues. Per the germline V gene, CDR1 is SGHRS and CDR2 is YFSETQ. V gave up 0 bases and J gave up 8 bases, with 6 bases separating them. CDR3 coding DNA: TGCGCCAGCAGCTTGGGGGATTATTCACCCCTCCACTTT. Its translation is CASSLGDYSPLHF.

This clonotype was observed a few times. The chain uses TRBV20-1 and TRBJ2-3; D uncertain. Trimming left V 0 bases short and J 1 base short, with 8 bases between. Germline V gene sequence: CDR1 DFQATT, CDR2 SNEGSKA (reference sequence). The CDR3 has 14 amino acids. The CDR3 reads CSARERVGTDTQYF. The CDR3 DNA reads as TGCAGTGCTAGAGAAAGGGTAGGCACAGATACGCAGTATTTT.

This clonotype has more than one count but fewer than ten. The CDR3 reads CASSSLDGSNSPLHF. The CDR3 DNA reads as TGTGCCAGCTCATCATTGGACGGTTCTAATTCACCCCTCCACTTT. This chain joins TRBV18 and TRBJ1-6; D unclear. The CDR3 loop spans 15 amino acids. Trimming took off 5 bases at V and 6 bases at J, with 14 bases between the two ends. Germline-derived CDR1 and CDR2 are KGHSH and LQKENI.

This chain uses TRBV9 with TRBJ2-5; the D gene is possibly TRBD1 (6 bases). There are 15 residues in the CDR3. Trimming took 4 bases from V and 4 from J, leaving 17 bases between them. CDR1 and CDR2 from the germline V gene are SGDLS and YYNGEE. The CDR3 nucleotides are TGTGCCAGCAGCCCCCCAGGACAGCTTCTAGAGACCCAGTACTTC. This translates into CASSPPGQLLETQYF.

The chain employs TRBV6-5 and TRBJ1-1; D unresolved. The CDR3 extends over 15 amino acids. Germline CDR1 reads MNHEY; CDR2 reads SVGAGI. The V and J ends lost 7 bases and 5 bases respectively, with 20 bases between them. The CDR3 reads CASKREESVRTEAFF. CDR3 coding DNA: TGTGCCAGCAAGCGGGAGGAGTCAGTTCGGACTGAAGCTTTCTTT.

A note on this clonotype: Germline and junction disagree at one end, which may indicate a read error. V usage is TRBV2 and J usage is TRBJ2-5; D might be TRBD2 (5 bases). In germline, CDR1 is SNHLY, CDR2 FYNNEI. The CDR3 has 13 residues. The CDR3 reads CTSSEGSGLAQYF. Here the CDR3 DNA reads TGTACCAGCAGTGAAGGATCGGGATTGGCCCAGTACTTC. The full variable domain, in which reference TRBV2 and TRBJ2-5 provide the parts outside the CDR3, is EPEVTQTPSHQVTQMGQEVILRCVPISNHLYFYWYRQILGQKVEFLVSFYNNEISEKSEIFDDQFSVERPDGSNFTLKIRSTKLEDSAMYFCTSSEGSGLAQYFGPGTRLLVL.